The 20 T cell receptor beta chains in this list originate from one sample, sequenced in a study of tumor-infiltrating lymphocytes in oesophageal squamous cell carcinoma. MiXCR was run by TCRdb on the PCR reads, yielding one entry per CDR3 protein. The data hold some 13,000 distinct CDR3 sequences, with approximately 50% observed a single time. Sequenced material: esophageal tumor tissue. The receptors come from a female donor with esophageal squamous cell carcinoma.

This chain links TRBV7-3 with TRBJ1-2, with no clear D. V lost 5 bases, J lost 6 bases, and 19 bases lay in between. Germline V gene data show CDR1 as SGHTA and CDR2 as FQGTGA. This CDR3 is 15 amino acids long. CDR3 loop: CASSPQGASKDGYTF. CDR3 in DNA: TGTGCCAGCAGCCCCCAAGGAGCATCAAAGGATGGCTACACCTTC.

The genes are TRBV7-6 and TRBJ2-5; possibly TRBD2 for D (6 bases). The CDR3 runs to 15 residues. The germline V gene encodes CDR1 SGHVS and CDR2 FNYEAQ. V was clipped by 6 bases and J by 0 bases, with 14 bases between them. Written as DNA, the CDR3 is TGTGCCAGCAGTTCAGCGGGCGCAGACCAAGAGACCCAGTACTTC. Translating gives CASSSAGADQETQYF. Using reference TRBV7-6 and TRBJ2-5 for the parts outside the CDR3, the full variable domain is GAGVSQSPRYKVTKRGQDVALRCDPISGHVSLYWYRQALGQGPEFLTYFNYEAQQDKSGLPNDRFSAERPEGSISTLTIQRTEQRDSAMYRCASSSAGADQETQYFGPGTRLLVL.

The chain uses TRBV5-1 and TRBJ2-7; 9 bases map to TRBD1. The V segment lost 4 bases and the J segment 2 bases; nucleotides outside the gene matches: 10. This CDR3 is 16 amino acids long. Germline V lookup: CDR1 SGHRS, CDR2 YFSETQ. As DNA, the CDR3 is TGCGCCAGCAGCCTATCCCCGGGACAGGGAGCCTACGAGCAGTACTTC. Its translation: CASSLSPGQGAYEQYF.

The chain couples TRBV30 to TRBJ2-3; 9 bases are a match to TRBD1. CDR1 is GTSNPN, CDR2 SVGIG, per germline (reference sequence). CDR3 size: 15 residues. V was clipped by 0 bases and J by 6 bases; unmatched bases: 7. The CDR3 region has the DNA TGTGCCTGGAGTGTAGGGACAGGGTATTTTGATACGCAGTATTTT. Amino acid sequence: CAWSVGTGYFDTQYF.

This clonotype was seen a few times. This chain links TRBV7-2 with TRBJ2-7; possible D gene TRBD2, 5 bases. With the DNA end fitting TRBJ2-1 better, the J assignment may be wrong. CDR3 length: 15 amino acids. Germline V CDR1 and CDR2: SGHTA, FQGNSA. The CDR3 coding sequence is TGTGCCAGCAGCTTAGGTCGGGAACGGTCCTACGAGCAGTTCTTC. It is translated as CASSLGRERSYEQFF.

This clonotype was seen more than once but under ten times. The chain employs TRBV6-2 or TRBV6-3 and TRBJ1-1; perhaps TRBD1 as D (5 bases). The germline CDR1 and CDR2 sequences are MNHEY and SVGEGT. Trimming pared 0 bases from V and 6 bases from J, leaving 8 bases between. The CDR3 consists of 13 residues. Written as DNA, the CDR3 is TGTGCCAGCAGTTACTCGAACAGGCCTGAAGCTTTCTTT. Amino acids: CASSYSNRPEAFF.

Worth noting for this clonotype: This CDR3 is missing its conserved last phenylalanine or tryptophan, likely due to a read error. The limits of the CDR3 on the DNA are not certain, so only TCRdb's listed CDR3 is given. V and J are TRBV6-1 and TRBJ2-7; TRBD1, the table's D call, lacks a check against the DNA. The CDR3 extends over 19 residues, inclusive of both ends. From germline, CDR1 is MNHNS and CDR2 SASEGT. CDR3 protein: CASSSTRVDRANYGYTFGS.

This clonotype was counted once. The junction departs from the called germline gene at one end, perhaps through a read error. The V call is TRBV7-6, the J call TRBJ2-7, with 9 bases that match TRBD2. Matching the DNA end better, TRBJ2-5 makes the J call doubtful. Germline-derived CDR1 and CDR2 are SGHVS and FNYEAQ. CDR3 length equals 16 residues. The CDR3 DNA is TGTGCTAGCAGCCCCTCCCCGACTAGCGGCCAAGAGACCCAGTACTTC. Protein: CASSPSPTSGQETQYF.

The rearrangement uses TRBV6-1 and TRBJ2-3; the match to TRBD1 covers 11 bases. The length of the CDR3 is 16 residues. With 4 bases clipped from V and 4 bases from J, the junction kept 7 bases outside the gene matches. Germline V gene sequence: CDR1 MNHNS, CDR2 SASEGT. The CDR3 spells CASSGSWDRGADTQYF. In DNA form, the CDR3 reads TGTGCCAGCAGTGGCTCGTGGGACAGGGGGGCAGATACGCAGTATTTT.

V and J are TRBV20-1 and TRBJ2-5; 10 bases match TRBD2. The CDR3 loop spans 16 amino acids. J gave up 11 bases and V 0 bases, and 15 bases lay outside the gene matches. Looked up from germline, CDR1 is DFQATT and CDR2 is SNEGSKA (reference sequence). CDR3 DNA sequence: TGCAGTGCTAGAGATCTCGAGCGGGAGGGAGGGGATACGCAGTACTTC. Translating gives CSARDLEREGGDTQYF.

V gene TRBV12-3 or TRBV12-4 combines with J gene TRBJ2-7; D remains ambiguous. With 1 base removed from V and 7 bases from J, the gap between germline ends came to 14 bases. The CDR3 has 14 residues. The CDR3 coding sequence is TGTGCCAGCAGTTTAGTGGGCAATAACAATGAGCAGTACTTC. Translated: CASSLVGNNNEQYF.

The rearrangement links TRBV7-3 to TRBJ2-1, with 8 bases fitting TRBD2. Germline-derived CDR1 and CDR2 are SGHTA and FQGTGA. This CDR3 spans 14 amino acids. The V and J ends lost 2 bases and 3 bases, in that order; junction bases with no gene match: 0. The CDR3 bases are TGTGCCAGCAGCTTAGGGACTAGCTACAATGAGCAGTTCTTC. It is translated as CASSLGTSYNEQFF.

The rearrangement links TRBV6-1 to TRBJ1-2; no definite D call. V dropped 6 bases and J dropped 4 bases, with 6 bases sitting between them. The CDR3 has 11 amino acids. Germline V CDR1 and CDR2: MNHNS, SASEGT. The CDR3 nucleotides are TGTGCCAGCAGGGAGGGCTATGGCTACACCTTC. Protein: CASREGYGYTF.

In its sample, this clonotype was seen a few times. The J gene is TRBJ2-7, the V gene TRBV7-3, with 7 bases matching TRBD2. The CDR3 extends over 13 amino acids. The trim removed 5 bases at V and 3 bases at J, leaving 4 bases unmatched. Germline V CDR1 and CDR2: SGHTA, FQGTGA. Written as DNA, the CDR3 is TGTGCCAGCAGCCCCCGGACTAGCTACGAGCAGTACTTC. Translation: CASSPRTSYEQYF. Together with reference TRBV7-3 and TRBJ2-7, the CDR3 gives the full variable domain: GAGVSQTPSNKVTEKGKYVELRCDPISGHTALYWYRQSLGQGPEFLIYFQGTGAADDSGLPNDRFFAVRPEGSVSTLKIQRTERGDSAVYLCASSPRTSYEQYFGPGTRLTVT.

The rearrangement links TRBV12-3 or TRBV12-4 to TRBJ2-7; 15 bases match TRBD2. CDR3 length: 19 residues. Trimming removed 4 bases from V and 2 bases from J; junction bases left unmatched: 12. The CDR3 loop is CASSYSGLAGGGRAYEQYF. In DNA form, the CDR3 reads TGTGCCAGCAGTTACTCGGGACTAGCGGGAGGCGGGCGGGCCTACGAGCAGTACTTC.

This chain joins TRBV7-2 and TRBJ2-1, with TRBD2 matching over 9 bases. The J call could be wrong; TRBJ2-7 is a better fit for the DNA end. This CDR3 is 15 amino acids long. Germline loops: CDR1 SGHTA, CDR2 FQGNSA. As DNA, the CDR3 is TGTGCCAGCAGCCCTGGGACTAGCTCCTACAATGAGCAGTACTTC. It codes for CASSPGTSSYNEQYF.

This clonotype was detected many times. Because the CDR3 is missing its conserved closing phenylalanine or tryptophan, this is likely a read error. The limits of the CDR3 on the DNA are not certain, so only TCRdb's listed CDR3 is given. The chain has TRBV7-9 and TRBJ2-1; the DNA was not used to check the table's D call, TRBD2. The CDR3 has 10 residues if both end residues are counted. Per germline, CDR1 SEHNR and CDR2 FQNEAQ (reference sequence). The CDR3: CASSLDRASG.

V is TRBV7-2 and J is TRBJ2-2; the D is unclear. Germline V gene sequence: CDR1 SGHTA, CDR2 FQGNSA. Trimming took off 1 base at V and 7 bases at J, with 10 bases between the two ends. CDR3 length: 14 residues. The CDR3 DNA follows: TGTGCCAGCAGCTTAGTACCCGGAGTCGGGGAGCTGTTTTTT. It codes for CASSLVPGVGELFF.

The table lists this clonotype with a count of one. The chain carries TRBV11-3 and TRBJ2-5; 10 positions agree with TRBD2. CDR1 is SGHNT and CDR2 is YENEEA in the germline V gene. After removal of 3 bases from V and 1 base from J, the junction contained 2 bases not matched to a gene. This CDR3 region has 15 residues. The CDR3 nucleotides are TGTGCCAGCAGCTTCCGGACTAGCGGCCAAGAGACCCAGTACTTC. It is translated as CASSFRTSGQETQYF.

This sequence joins TRBV10-3 and TRBJ2-1, with D tentatively TRBD2 (6 bases). V was trimmed by 10 bases and J by 6 bases, leaving 25 bases between them. The CDR3 length is 16 residues. Germline V lookup: CDR1 ENHRY, CDR2 SYGVKD. CDR3 loop: CASRSLTGEGRNEQFF. CDR3 bases: TGTGCCAGCCGCTCACTGACGGGAGAAGGCCGCAATGAGCAGTTCTTC.